A single sample gave rise to the 14 T cell receptor beta chains below, sequenced in a study of response to subunit inactivated influenza vaccine. TCRdb reanalysed the RT-PCR reads using MiXCR and keeps one entry per CDR3 protein. This sample has more than 450,000 distinct CDR3 sequences, with about 11% found just once. This material consisted of PBMCs from blood, taken on the day of vaccination. Source of these receptors: a middle-aged man who received an inactivated influenza vaccine.

The gene calls are TRBV4-2 and TRBJ2-5; the D gene could be TRBD1 or TRBD2 (5 bases each). This CDR3 contains 16 residues. The V end was cut by 0 bases, the J end by 4 bases, with 15 bases between. Per the germline V gene, CDR1 is LGHNA and CDR2 is YNFKEQ. The CDR3 DNA sequence: TGTGCCAGCAGCCAAGATACAGCTAGCCAGGGAGAGACCCAGTACTTC. Its protein is CASSQDTASQGETQYF.

The chain combines TRBV28 with TRBJ2-1; D is unclear. CDR3 length: 11 amino acids. Germline CDR1 reads MDHEN; CDR2 reads SYDVKM. V lost 10 bases, J lost 9 bases, and 13 bases lay in between. The CDR3 region is CATSLGGEQFF. The CDR3 coding sequence is TGTGCCACCAGCCTAGGCGGTGAGCAGTTCTTC.

The chain recombines TRBV20-1 with TRBJ1-5; D call uncertain. V was trimmed by 3 bases and J by 1 base, leaving 13 bases between them. CDR3 length: 15 amino acids. CDR1 DFQATT and CDR2 SNEGSKA come from the germline V gene (reference sequence). CDR3 sequence: CSASNWRSSNQPQHF. CDR3 sequence (DNA): TGCAGTGCTAGTAACTGGAGATCCAGCAATCAGCCCCAGCATTTT.

This clonotype has only a few counts. The chain is built from TRBV12-3 or TRBV12-4 and TRBJ1-4; D is ambiguous. With 3 bases removed from V and 4 bases from J, the gap between germline ends came to 12 bases. This CDR3 contains 15 residues. The chain's CDR3 is CASSFRGGGNEKLFF. The CDR3 region has the DNA TGTGCCAGCAGTTTTCGGGGAGGTGGTAATGAAAAACTGTTTTTT.

This chain uses TRBV5-6 with TRBJ2-1; D assignment may be TRBD1 or TRBD2 (5 bases each). The CDR3 covers 14 residues. V was cut by 5 bases and J by 4 bases, with 13 bases left in between. Per the germline V gene, CDR1 is SGHDT and CDR2 is YYEEEE. In nucleotides, the CDR3 is TGTGCCAGCAGTCCACCGGGACGATACAATGAGCAGTTCTTC. It yields the protein CASSPPGRYNEQFF.

This clonotype was found a few times. The V call is TRBV20-1, the J call TRBJ2-1; a weak D match, TRBD1 (5 bases). The CDR3 is 13 amino acids. Germline V lookup: CDR1 DFQATT, CDR2 SNEGSKA (reference sequence). The germline V and J ends were trimmed by 2 bases and 4 bases, with 9 bases remaining between them. CDR3 nucleotide sequence: TGCAGTGCTAGACAGGGTCGGTACAATGAGCAGTTCTTC. Protein product: CSARQGRYNEQFF.

The chain recombines TRBV5-4 with TRBJ1-2; D not resolved. V lost 6 bases, J lost 4 bases, and 16 bases lay in between. Germline CDR1 reads SGHNT; CDR2 reads YYREEE (reference sequence). The CDR3 runs 14 residues. The CDR3 coding sequence is TGTGCCAGCACCATTACCGAGGCGGCCTATGGCTACACCTTC. This encodes CASTITEAAYGYTF.

The chain is built from TRBV19 and TRBJ2-1; D gene uncertain. V was pared by 4 bases and J by 10 bases, with 17 bases between. CDR1 is LNHDA, CDR2 SQIVND, per germline (reference sequence). The CDR3 runs to 14 residues. CDR3 nucleotide sequence: TGTGCCAGTAGTAACTATTATACGGAAGCAGAGCAGTTCTTC. Translating it yields CASSNYYTEAEQFF.

The V call is TRBV11-2, the J call TRBJ2-7; D perhaps matches TRBD1 (6 bases). CDR1 SGHAT and CDR2 FQNNGV come from the germline V gene. Deletions cut 4 bases from V and 3 bases from J, with 13 bases between. The CDR3 runs to 14 residues. Written as DNA, the CDR3 is TGTGCCAGCAGCTGGGGAACAGGGTTCTACGAGCAGTACTTC. Its translation: CASSWGTGFYEQYF.

This clonotype appeared many times. The rearrangement links TRBV28 to TRBJ1-3; 10 bases align to TRBD1. From germline, CDR1 is MDHEN and CDR2 SYDVKM. The CDR3 runs to 19 residues. Germline trimming cut 5 bases from V and 0 bases from J; bases unmatched to any gene: 13. This chain's CDR3 is CASSPIPGQGQISGNTIYF. CDR3 DNA sequence: TGTGCCAGCAGTCCTATCCCGGGACAGGGGCAAATCTCTGGAAACACCATATATTTT.

This chain uses TRBV7-3 with TRBJ2-7, with D hard to call. The CDR3 is 15 amino acids. The germline gives CDR1 SGHTA, CDR2 FQGTGA. The V gene lost 0 bases and the J gene lost 5 bases, with 14 bases spanning the gap. Written as DNA, the CDR3 is TGTGCCAGCAGCTTAACGGGTGGGGTAATCCACGAGCAGTACTTC. This codes for CASSLTGGVIHEQYF.

The chain employs TRBV28 and TRBJ1-5, with D possibly being TRBD1 (5 bases). This CDR3 comprises 16 residues. V was shortened by 10 bases and J by 6 bases, with 25 bases between the two germline ends. Germline values: CDR1 MDHEN, CDR2 SYDVKM. The CDR3: CATSFRSRVIGQPQHF. As DNA, the CDR3 is TGTGCCACCTCATTTAGGTCCAGGGTAATCGGTCAGCCCCAGCATTTT.

This clonotype was seen a handful of times. The V gene is TRBV9, the J gene TRBJ2-6; D remains unclear. CDR1 is SGDLS and CDR2 is YYNGEE in the germline V gene. The ends were cut back, 4 bases at V and 2 bases at J, with 13 bases in the middle. This CDR3 has 16 amino acids. The CDR3 nucleotides are TGTGCCAGCAGCCCGGTGGGGTTTGCTGGGGCCAACGTCCTGACTTTC. This sequence encodes CASSPVGFAGANVLTF.

In this sample, this clonotype turned up many times. The chain links TRBV28 to TRBJ2-2; D possibly corresponds to TRBD1 (6 bases). Germline CDR1 and CDR2: MDHEN and SYDVKM. The V end lost 2 bases, the J end lost 4 bases, and 20 bases lay between the germline ends. The CDR3 runs 18 residues. The CDR3 is CASSLAPAGTWSTGELFF. The CDR3 DNA is TGTGCCAGCAGTTTAGCTCCCGCCGGGACATGGAGCACCGGGGAGCTGTTTTTT.